This T cell receptor (beta chain) was recovered during a study of CD8 T cells in Susac syndrome (dated by TCRdb to about 2019). Study-level background: Of the Susac syndrome patients who were sequenced, under ten were in clinical remission while more than five had clinically active disease. At blood withdrawal, Susac syndrome patients were either therapy-naive, taking corticosteroids (in some cases with IVIg as well), or taking IVIg alone. The study used repertoire sequencing to test whether antigen drove CD8+ T cell activation and differentiation in Susac syndrome. CD8+ T cell repertoire clonality was compared between about a dozen healthy donors, around 14 Susac syndrome patients and approximately 15 multiple sclerosis patients. The research as a whole found: The TCR sequencing and HLA analysis was acknowledged to have included a relatively small number of individuals. Clonal expansion was observed in Susac syndrome CD8+ repertoires, with the highest expansion in CD8+ TEMRA cells and greater expansion in clinically active than in remitting patients. Looking at Susac-specific public clones, the researchers identified fewer than 20 in the total CD8+ repertoire and about 5 in the CD8+ TEMRA repertoire.

Peripheral blood CD8+ and CD4+ T cells from healthy donors, Susac syndrome patients and multiple sclerosis patients were profiled by high-throughput TCR beta sequencing. Recently defined diagnostic criteria for definite or probable disease were met by the Susac syndrome patients. Bulk CD8+ and CD4+ T cells were purified by magnetic negative isolation, whereas CD8+ TEMRA cells were enriched by FACS. Blood was drawn into EDTA tubes, processed within 24 hours, and PBMCs were isolated by density gradient centrifugation. PBMCs intended for TCR sequencing were cryopreserved in liquid nitrogen and thawed later in a water bath at 37 degrees C. A purity of at least 90% was achieved for sorted or isolated CD4+, CD8+ and CD8+ TEMRA cells. From a lookup of the germline V gene, CDR1 and CDR2 are SQVTM and ANQGSEA. The germline V end is reduced by 4 bases and the J end by 5 bases; junction bases left unmatched: 4. Including cysteine and phenylalanine, the CDR3 has 13 amino acids. The CDR3 DNA has 39 bases and is translated from base 1.

RNA was extracted using the RNeasy kit, and roughly 0.5 to 1 ug of the RNA was reverse transcribed with random hexamers. The immunoSEQ multiplex PCR assay, covering 54 Vbeta and 13 Jbeta segments, was used to amplify TCR beta CDR3 regions. To correct PCR amplification bias, a synthetic template baseline was used for both primer optimization and computational correction. The authors' pipeline ran thus. Reads were annotated to V, D and J genes per IMGT and analyzed with immunoSEQ Analyzer, keeping only productive sequences. Clonality was computed as one minus Shannon entropy normalized by log2 of the number of productive unique sequences. Public and private clones were assessed among the 100 most prevalent clones of each patient and control. Clones were defined as Susac-specific when absent from the healthy and MS cohorts, from roughly 1,000 published viral clones and from other ImmuneACCESS disease sequences. TCRdb passed the public sequencing reads through fastp at Q25 and MiXCR, retaining productive beta sequences. Identical CDR3 proteins give one entry, which carries the most common genes and DNA. In this record, the V and J calls reflect TCRdb's handling and not the investigators' own analysis. The sample profile shows around 100,000 distinct CDR3 sequences; nearly 97% of them were found once. Of the sample, 0.25% to 0.35% is held by the ten largest clones.

On this clonotype: No cognate antigen has been identified for it. Qualities for individual bases were not recorded, and no much larger clone is one base off.

The chain is encoded by TRBV29-1 joined to TRBJ2-1, with 8 bases aligning to TRBD1. This clonotype was obtained from a human donor with Susac syndrome. The sequenced material came from CD8+ T cells from PBMCs. The DNA sequence is as follows: TGCAGCGTTGCGGACAGGGATCACAATGAGCAGTTCTTC. This yields the protein CSVADRDHNEQFF.